The 20 T cell receptor beta chains reported below all come from one sample, sequenced in a study of blood T cell repertoires in COVID-19. The method was immunoSEQ multiplex PCR; TCRdb's version includes in-frame clones alone and lacks a portion of them. The sample lists approximately 150,000 clones; around 81% were seen once. Sequencing input: PBMCs or T cells enriched from blood (not recorded which). These receptors originate from a man aged 35 to 55 who had recovered from COVID-19.

Only a few counts were recorded for this clone. The chain combines TRBV6-1 with TRBJ1-2, with D uncertain. Trimming left V 3 bases short and J 4 bases short, with 3 bases between. The germline CDR1 and CDR2 sequences are MNHNS and SASEGT. The CDR3 consists of 11 residues. The CDR3 DNA is TGTGCCAGCAGTGACCTCTATGGCTACACCTTC. Translating it yields CASSDLYGYTF.

This sequence joins TRBV11-3 and TRBJ1-1; a possible D gene is TRBD1 (5 bases). CDR3 length: 15 amino acids. With 5 bases removed from V and 1 base from J, the gap between germline ends came to 14 bases. Per the germline V gene, CDR1 is SGHNT and CDR2 is YENEEA. The CDR3 loop reads CASSQGGEGNTEAFF. CDR3 coding DNA: TGTGCCAGCAGCCAAGGAGGGGAGGGGAACACTGAAGCTTTCTTT.

V usage is TRBV7-8 and J usage is TRBJ1-4, with unresolved D. The germline gives CDR1 SGHVS, CDR2 FQNEAQ. V was clipped by 1 base and J by 8 bases, with 8 bases between them. CDR3 length: 13 residues. The CDR3 protein is CASSLGKAEKLFF. CDR3 bases: TGTGCCAGCAGCTTAGGTAAAGCAGAAAAACTGTTTTTT.

J is TRBJ2-3 and V is TRBV19; 11 bases fit TRBD2. The length of the CDR3 is 15 residues. The ends lost 4 bases at V and 9 bases at J; junction bases unmatched: 9. CDR1 LNHDA and CDR2 SQIVND come from the germline V gene (reference sequence). The CDR3 coding sequence is TGTGCCAGTAGTAATAGCGGGGGGGCGCTCGGCACGCAGTATTTT. Translating gives CASSNSGGALGTQYF.

The V gene is TRBV10-3, the J gene TRBJ1-1; D ambiguous. Germline CDR1 ENHRY, CDR2 SYGVKD. The CDR3 loop spans 15 amino acids. V gave up 7 bases and J gave up 1 base, with 16 bases separating them. DNA for the CDR3: TGTGCCATCACCGATTCGGGGAGGGAGAACACTGAAGCTTTCTTT. Translation gives CAITDSGRENTEAFF.

The chain carries TRBV30 and TRBJ1-1; 8 bases are shared with TRBD1. The germline V gene encodes CDR1 GTSNPN and CDR2 SVGIG (reference sequence). Germline trimming cut 2 bases from V and 3 bases from J; bases unmatched to any gene: 5. The CDR3 runs 14 residues. The CDR3 DNA is TGTGCCTGGAGTTACAGGGGGTCCGACACTGAAGCTTTCTTT. Translation: CAWSYRGSDTEAFF.

The V and J genes are TRBV2 and TRBJ1-5; D possibly corresponds to TRBD1 (6 bases). The V gene's germline CDR1 is SNHLY and CDR2 FYNNEI. There are 14 residues in the CDR3. With 7 bases removed from V and 6 bases from J, the gap between germline ends came to 16 bases. The CDR3 DNA is TGTGCCAGCATCAACAGGGAGGGAGGTCAGCCCCAGCATTTT. Its protein is CASINREGGQPQHF.

This clone was seen only a few times. V usage is TRBV4-1 and J usage is TRBJ1-2; tentative D call: TRBD1 (5 bases). The V end lost 2 bases, the J end lost 6 bases, and 10 bases lay between the germline ends. The CDR3 length is 13 residues. Germline CDR1 and CDR2: MGHRA and YSYEKL. The chain's CDR3 is CASSQMGGDGYTF. The CDR3 DNA reads as TGCGCCAGCAGCCAAATGGGGGGTGATGGCTACACCTTC.

The chain combines TRBV30 with TRBJ1-6; 7 bases fit TRBD1. The ends lost 6 bases at V and 0 bases at J; junction bases unmatched: 5. Germline CDR1 reads GTSNPN; CDR2 reads SVGIG (reference sequence). There are 15 residues in the CDR3. The CDR3 protein is CACRDSSSYNSPLHF. DNA of the CDR3: TGTGCCTGCCGGGACAGCAGCTCCTATAATTCACCCCTCCACTTT. The full variable domain, in which reference TRBV30 and TRBJ1-6 provide the parts outside the CDR3, is SQTIHQWPATLVQPVGSPLSLECTVEGTSNPNLYWYRQAAGRGLQLLFYSVGIGQISSEVPQNLSASRPQDRQFILSSKKLLLSDSGFYLCACRDSSSYNSPLHFGNGTRLTVT.

The DNA for the CDR3 is TGTGCCAGCAGTTTACAGGGCTTGGAGCAGCCCCAGCATTTT. Translating it yields CASSLQGLEQPQHF. The chain joins TRBV27 to TRBJ1-5; D is perhaps TRBD1 (5 bases). CDR1 and CDR2 (germline): MNHEY, SMNVEV (reference sequence). Between the trimmed V and J ends, which lost 2 bases and 7 bases, there was a span of 12 bases. This CDR3 spans 14 amino acids.

This chain uses TRBV7-3 with TRBJ2-1; TRBD2 aligns across 8 bases. Germline V gene lookup returns CDR1 SGHTA and CDR2 FQGTGA. The V gene end was trimmed by 5 bases and the J gene end by 4 bases; junction bases not matched to a gene: 7. This CDR3 region has 15 residues. DNA for the CDR3: TGTGCCAGCAGCCCCCCCGGGGGGGGGTACAATGAGCAGTTCTTC. This gives the protein CASSPPGGGYNEQFF.

This chain connects TRBV27 to TRBJ2-1; 9 bases line up with TRBD1. Germline V lookup: CDR1 MNHEY, CDR2 SMNVEV (reference sequence). Trimming took 9 bases from V and 7 from J; bases not matched to a gene: 10. The CDR3 spans 14 residues. CDR3 sequence: CASGKDRGENEQFF. In nucleotides, the CDR3 is TGTGCCAGTGGTAAGGACAGGGGAGAAAATGAGCAGTTCTTC.

This clone has a single count. The chain links TRBV18 to TRBJ2-6, with 7 bases identical to TRBD1. CDR3 length: 16 residues. The germline V gene encodes CDR1 KGHSH and CDR2 LQKENI. Germline trimming cut 3 bases from V and 0 bases from J; bases unmatched to any gene: 2. This CDR3 is CASSPGDSSGANVLTF. DNA of the CDR3: TGTGCCAGCTCACCTGGGGACAGCTCTGGGGCCAACGTCCTGACTTTC.

CDR3 nucleotide sequence: TGTGCCAGCAGTTGGGGCGGGGGGGAGGAGACCCAGTACTTC. Translation gives CASSWGGGEETQYF. V usage is TRBV6-5 and J usage is TRBJ2-5, with 9 bases lining up with TRBD2. After removal of 4 bases from V and 5 bases from J, the junction contained 5 bases not matched to a gene. The CDR3 sequence is 14 residues long. CDR1 MNHEY and CDR2 SVGAGI come from the germline V gene.

The CDR3 coding sequence is TGTGCCAGCACGGCGGCCACAGGGGTCGAGACCCAGTACTTC. Protein product: CASTAATGVETQYF. The V and J genes are TRBV6-5 and TRBJ2-5, with TRBD1 matching 7 bases. The V and J ends lost 7 bases and 5 bases, in that order; junction bases with no gene match: 10. CDR1 and CDR2 (germline): MNHEY, SVGAGI. CDR3 length: 14 residues.

This chain connects TRBV6-5 to TRBJ2-5; maybe TRBD1 (7 bases). The CDR3 runs to 15 residues. V was trimmed by 6 bases and J by 4 bases, leaving 18 bases between them. The germline V gene has CDR1 MNHEY and CDR2 SVGAGI. The CDR3 is CASRTYQGGGETQYF. The DNA of the CDR3 is TGTGCCAGCAGGACTTACCAGGGGGGAGGAGAGACCCAGTACTTC.

The CDR3 bases are TGCGCCAGCAGCTTGAGCGGGGGGACTAGCACAGATACGCAGTATTTT. It translates to CASSLSGGTSTDTQYF. This rearrangement joins TRBV5-1 to TRBJ2-3, with 9 bases lining up with TRBD2. Germline CDR1 and CDR2: SGHRS and YFSETQ. Unmatched junction bases numbered 3, after V lost 1 base and J lost 0 bases. This CDR3 contains 16 residues.

V usage is TRBV27 and J usage is TRBJ2-2; TRBD1 matches 7 bases. This CDR3 is built from 13 residues. Germline-derived CDR1 and CDR2 are MNHEY and SMNVEV (reference sequence). J gave up 4 bases and V 7 bases, and 3 bases lay outside the gene matches. CDR3 in amino acids: CASIHRGTGELFF. DNA of the CDR3: TGTGCCAGCATCCACAGGGGCACCGGGGAGCTGTTTTTT.

The chain carries TRBV19 and TRBJ2-3; 9 bases match TRBD1. Germline V gene sequence: CDR1 LNHDA, CDR2 SQIVND (reference sequence). The CDR3 spans 15 residues. J gave up 8 bases and V 10 bases, and 16 bases lay outside the gene matches. CDR3 sequence: CATVSGTGLFGTQYF. The CDR3 bases are TGTGCCACTGTCTCTGGGACAGGGTTGTTTGGTACGCAGTATTTT.

The chain joins TRBV5-5 to TRBJ1-6; 9 nucleotides agree with TRBD1. Trimming cost V 4 bases and J 1 base; bases outside gene matches: 9. The CDR3 spans 18 residues. Germline V gives CDR1 SGHKS, CDR2 YYEKEE (reference sequence). The CDR3, as DNA: TGTGCCAGCAGCACCGGGACAGGGTATTGGTCCTATAATTCACCCCTCCACTTT. Amino acids: CASSTGTGYWSYNSPLHF.